Listed below are T cell receptor beta chains from one sample, sequenced in a study of T cell repertoires in cytomegalovirus infection. TCRdb independently ran MiXCR on the reads; one entry per CDR3 protein. The sample lists some 220,000 distinct CDR3 sequences, roughly 12% occurring once. The sample was PBMCs. Source of these receptors: a human donor in good health (CMV status not recorded). Some clones in this sample may be carry-over from other donors' samples. CDR3s include the opening cysteine and the closing phenylalanine or tryptophan. A D gene is named only where the DNA matches it firmly. Some rows have no size entry. The others give once, few or many, or a class for an expanded clone.

cdr3_aa cdr3_nt v_call clone_size d_call j_call
CASSYPGQGAIEQYF TGTGCCAGCAGTTACCCGGGACAGGGGGCGATTGAGCAGTACTTC TRBV6-6 many TRBD1 TRBJ2-7
CASSPLATGGTDTQYF TGTGCCAGCAGCCCCCTAGCGACCGGAGGAACAGATACGCAGTATTTT TRBV4-2 many . TRBJ2-3
CSAGQGKPSYEQYF TGCAGCGCGGGACAGGGCAAACCATCCTACGAGCAGTACTTC TRBV29-1 few TRBD1 TRBJ2-7
CASIQGANGYTF TGTGCCAGCATCCAGGGGGCGAATGGCTACACCTTC TRBV7-9 many TRBD1 TRBJ1-2
CASSSRQVLTDTQYF TGTGCCAGCAGCTCTCGACAGGTACTCACAGATACGCAGTATTTT TRBV7-2 many . TRBJ2-3
CASSQGGEQFF TGCGCCAGCAGCCAGGGGGGTGAGCAGTTCTTC TRBV4-1 many . TRBJ2-1
CASSYSMQGSVVGPSYEQYF TGTGCCAGCAGTTACTCGATGCAAGGGAGCGTGGTGGGCCCCTCCTACGAGCAGTACTTC TRBV6-5 many . TRBJ2-7
CATSRGGFSGYTF TGTGCCACCAGCAGGGGAGGGTTTAGTGGCTACACCTTC TRBV15 . . TRBJ1-2
CASSFRGTFYEQYF TGTGCCAGCAGCTTCCGGGGGACCTTCTACGAGCAGTACTTC TRBV7-2 many . TRBJ2-7
CASSLGQASYNEQFF TGTGCCAGCAGCTTGGGACAGGCTTCCTACAATGAGCAGTTCTTC TRBV7-2 many TRBD1 TRBJ2-1
CASSGWNKETQYF TGTGCCAGCAGCGGATGGAATAAAGAGACCCAGTACTTC TRBV7-9 many . TRBJ2-5
CASSQASTGVSSNQPQHF TGTGCCAGCAGCCAAGCATCTACAGGAGTTAGTAGCAATCAGCCCCAGCATTTT TRBV4-2 . . TRBJ1-5
CASSSLWTSGSTDTQYF TGTGCCAGCAGTTCACTTTGGACTAGCGGGAGCACAGATACGCAGTATTTT TRBV28 many TRBD2 TRBJ2-3
CASSLSGEHNEQFF TGTGCCAGCAGCTTGAGCGGGGAGCACAATGAGCAGTTCTTC TRBV11-2 many TRBD2 TRBJ2-1
CASTQPQGSEQYF TGTGCCAGCACACAGCCCCAAGGATCCGAGCAGTACTTC TRBV28 many . TRBJ2-7
CASSPRDSREKLFF TGTGCCAGCAGCCCAAGGGATTCAAGAGAAAAACTGTTTTTT TRBV28 many . TRBJ1-4
CASSTDRGRGGYTF TGTGCCAGTAGTACCGACAGGGGGCGAGGTGGCTACACCTTC TRBV19 many TRBD1 TRBJ1-2
CASSPGTSGMSSYEQYF TGTGCCAGCAGCCCCGGGACTAGCGGGATGAGCTCCTACGAGCAGTACTTC TRBV7-9 many TRBD2 TRBJ2-7
CASSLVSQGSEAFF TGTGCCAGCAGCTTAGTGTCACAGGGCTCTGAAGCTTTCTTT TRBV7-9 many . TRBJ1-1
CSVEDAGMYYGYTF TGCAGCGTTGAAGATGCGGGGATGTACTATGGCTACACCTTC TRBV29-1 many . TRBJ1-2
CASSGGGASQYF TGTGCCAGCAGCGGAGGGGGCGCGTCGCAGTATTTT TRBV5-6 many . TRBJ2-3
CAISEGSSYEQYF TGTGCCATCAGTGAAGGTAGCTCCTACGAGCAGTACTTC TRBV10-3 . . TRBJ2-7
CASSFRPATNEKLFF TGTGCCAGCAGCTTTAGGCCTGCAACTAATGAAAAACTGTTTTTT TRBV7-2 many . TRBJ1-4
CASSQLVAGGYNEQFF TGCGCCAGCAGCCAGTTAGTAGCGGGAGGTTACAATGAGCAGTTCTTC TRBV4-3 . TRBD2 TRBJ2-1
CASSPVGGRTEAFF TGTGCCAGCAGCCCAGTAGGGGGCAGGACTGAAGCTTTCTTT TRBV2 . TRBD1 TRBJ1-1
CASSLSWTSVEQYF TGTGCCAGCAGCTTGTCTTGGACTAGCGTCGAGCAGTACTTC TRBV5-5 few TRBD2 TRBJ2-7
CASSIPYPRGGETQYF TGTGCCAGTAGTATTCCCTACCCGCGGGGGGGCGAGACCCAGTACTTC TRBV19 many TRBD2 TRBJ2-5
CASSPQPGGDSYEQYF TGCGCCAGCAGCCCGCAACCGGGAGGGGATAGCTACGAGCAGTACTTC TRBV5-1 . TRBD2 TRBJ2-7
CASSHSSDQPQHF TGTGCCAGTAGCCATTCATCCGATCAGCCCCAGCATTTT TRBV19 . . TRBJ1-5
CASSPSTPSEAFF TGTGCCAGCAGCCCCAGCACCCCTTCTGAAGCTTTCTTT TRBV7-9 few . TRBJ1-1
CASSYSRPAVPGQPQHF TGTGCCAGCAGCTATTCACGCCCGGCAGTTCCCGGTCAGCCCCAGCATTTT TRBV7-6 many . TRBJ1-5
CSARTDRGNNSPLHF TGCAGTGCTAGAACAGACAGGGGGAATAATTCACCCCTCCACTTT TRBV20-1 few TRBD1 TRBJ1-6